This passage covers 4 T cell receptor beta chains from one sample sequenced in a study of shared clonotypes between healthy human individuals. The method was immunoSEQ multiplex PCR; TCRdb's version includes in-frame clones alone and lacks a portion of them. The profile shows roughly 2,500,000 clones, 93% of them singletons. Sequenced: naive CD4+ T cells from PBMCs. The subset: CD45RA+ positively selected. These receptors came from a man aged 18 to 29 in good health. Some clones in this sample may be carry-over from other donors' samples.

The chain joins TRBV19 to TRBJ1-1, with D possibly being TRBD1 (6 bases). CDR1 and CDR2 from the germline V gene are LNHDA and SQIVND (reference sequence). CDR3 length: 15 amino acids. V was cut by 5 bases and J by 4 bases, with 17 bases left in between. Here the CDR3 reads CASSEVGGGITEAFF. CDR3 coding DNA: TGTGCCAGTAGTGAGGTGGGAGGGGGAATCACTGAAGCTTTCTTT.

The table lists this clone with a count of one. The chain recombines TRBV15 with TRBJ2-3, with no clear D. The germline gives CDR1 LNHNV, CDR2 YYDKDF (reference sequence). V lost 0 bases to trimming and J lost 3 bases, with 10 bases between them. The CDR3 is 15 residues long. The CDR3 region has the DNA TGTGCCACCAGCAGAGAATCAACCATAACAGATACGCAGTATTTT. It yields the protein CATSRESTITDTQYF.

The CDR3 reads CASSLVQGFEQYF. The CDR3 DNA sequence: TGTGCCAGCAGCTTAGTACAGGGATTCGAGCAGTACTTC. This chain joins TRBV7-8 and TRBJ2-7; maybe TRBD1 (6 bases). Germline lookup yields CDR1 SGHVS and CDR2 FQNEAQ. V lost 1 base and J 6 bases, leaving 10 bases between the germline ends. The CDR3 has 13 residues. Supplemented by reference TRBV7-8 and TRBJ2-7, the full variable domain reads GAGVSQSPRYKVAKRGQDVALRCDPISGHVSLFWYQQALGQGPEFLTYFQNEAQLDKSGLPSDRFFAERPEGSVSTLKIQRTQQEDSAVYLCASSLVQGFEQYFGPGTRLTVT.

Regarding this clone: The sample carries other DNA sequences with the same CDR3. V is TRBV19 and J is TRBJ1-1, with 8 bases fitting TRBD1. Germline-derived CDR1 and CDR2 are LNHDA and SQIVND (reference sequence). The V gene end was trimmed by 3 bases and the J gene end by 5 bases; junction bases not matched to a gene: 8. This CDR3 is built from 15 residues. Here the CDR3 reads CASSILGQGGTEAFF. The CDR3 DNA reads as TGTGCCAGTAGTATCCTAGGACAGGGAGGGACTGAAGCTTTCTTT.